A selection of T cell receptor beta chains follows, all from one sample in a study of persistence of HIV-infected CD4 T cells. Method: immunoSEQ multiplex PCR; TCRdb's copy keeps in-frame clones and lacks some. The table includes tens of thousands of clones, 65% to 75% detected once. What these receptors recognize is not known. Sequences were derived from CD4+ T cells sorted from PBMCs after approximately 19-hour stimulation, sampled from a patient who received antiretroviral therapy. The receptor set was obtained from an adult man with HIV who was CMV-seropositive. Both conserved end residues are part of each CDR3. The D gene is left open where the match is weak. Clone size is shown for a subset of rows, as once, few, many or a class of expanded clone.

size	length	V	J	D	DNA	CDR3
-	14	TRBV5-5	TRBJ1-1	-	TGTGCCAGCAGCTTGGTGCCAGGGAAAGACGAAGCTTTCTTT	CASSLVPGKDEAFF
-	15	TRBV9	TRBJ2-3	TRBD1	TGTGCCAGCAGCGTAGATGGACAGGGGGCAGATACGCAGTATTTT	CASSVDGQGADTQYF
-	16	TRBV18	TRBJ2-1	-	TGTGCCAGCTCACCCCTGACAGGTCTTTCATACAATGAGCAGTTCTTC	CASSPLTGLSYNEQFF
-	13	TRBV19	TRBJ2-4	TRBD1	TGTGCCCCCACGTGGGACAGAGAAAACATTCAGTACTTC	CAPTWDRENIQYF
-	14	TRBV6-5	TRBJ1-2	-	TGTGCCACCACAACTTCGAATTCTAACTATGGCTACACCTTC	CATTTSNSNYGYTF
-	17	TRBV28	TRBJ2-7	-	TGTGCCAGCAGTTTGGCAGGGTCTTCCAGGGGAACAAGGGGGGATACCTTC	CASSLAGSSRGTRGDTF
-	14	TRBV9	TRBJ1-2	-	TGTGCCAGCAGCGTAGCTCCAGGGGACTATGGCTACACCTTC	CASSVAPGDYGYTF
-	17	TRBV19	TRBJ1-1	-	TGTGCCAGTAGTATCCAACCGGGGGCGGCGATGAACACTGAAGCTTTCTTT	CASSIQPGAAMNTEAFF
-	16	TRBV5-1	TRBJ1-6	-	TGCGCCAGCAGCTTGGTCGTCAGCTCCTATAATTCACCCCTCCACTTT	CASSLVVSSYNSPLHF
-	16	TRBV5-5	TRBJ1-2	-	TGTGCCAGCAGCTTGGGGTCAGGGCCAGGCTCCTATGGCTACACCTTC	CASSLGSGPGSYGYTF
-	14	TRBV12-5	TRBJ1-1	-	TGTGCTAGTGGTTTGCTGTGCTGGATCGTAGGGGCTTTCTTT	CASGLLCWIVGAFF
once	15	TRBV3-1/TRBV3-2	TRBJ2-7	-	TGTGCCAGCAGCCAGGGCCTAAACAGGGACTACGAGCAGTACTTC	CASSQGLNRDYEQYF
-	14	TRBV6-2/TRBV6-3	TRBJ1-5	TRBD1	TGTGCCAGCAGTTACGGACAGGACAATCAGCCCCAGCATTTT	CASSYGQDNQPQHF
-	14	TRBV2	TRBJ1-4	-	TGTGCCAGCAGTAGGGGACCGAAGAATGAAAAACTGTTTTTT	CASSRGPKNEKLFF
once	14	TRBV6-5	TRBJ1-2	TRBD1	TGTGCCAGCAGTTCGACAGGGGGGAGACGTGGCTACACCTTC	CASSSTGGRRGYTF
few	18	TRBV18	TRBJ1-5	-	TGTGCCAGCTCACTCGCAAATAATCAGTTAGGTAGCAATCAGCCCCAGCATTTT	CASSLANNQLGSNQPQHF
-	16	TRBV18	TRBJ1-3	-	TGTGCCAGCTCATTCCGGGACGGGACGATCGGAAACACCATATATTTT	CASSFRDGTIGNTIYF
-	16	TRBV6-2/TRBV6-3	TRBJ1-5	TRBD1	TGTGCCAGCAGTTACTCTCTCGGGACAGGGCATCAGCCCCAGCATTTT	CASSYSLGTGHQPQHF
-	15	TRBV6-5	TRBJ2-7	TRBD2	TGTGCCAGCCGAATACTAGCGGGGGAAAACTACGAGCAGTACTTC	CASRILAGENYEQYF
once	15	TRBV5-8	TRBJ2-3	TRBD2	TGTGCCAGCAGCTCGGGACTAGCGGGGGCCGATACGCAGTATTTT	CASSSGLAGADTQYF
-	15	TRBV3-1/TRBV3-2	TRBJ1-5	-	TGTGCCAGCAGCCAAGATCTGGGTGGCCACGGGCCCCAGCATTTT	CASSQDLGGHGPQHF
-	16	TRBV24-1	TRBJ2-3	TRBD2	TGTGCCACCAGCGCTCGCGGAGCGGGGGGCCAGGATACGCAGTATTTT	CATSARGAGGQDTQYF
-	14	TRBV28	TRBJ1-2	TRBD1	TGTGCCAGCAGGTCTCGGGACAGGGGATATGGCTACACCTTC	CASRSRDRGYGYTF
-	16	TRBV11-1	TRBJ1-1	-	TGTGCCAGCAGCTTAGCGGGACATCAGGGTAGCACTGAAGCTTTCTTT	CASSLAGHQGSTEAFF
-	12	TRBV5-6	TRBJ1-1	-	TGTGCCAGCTTCGACGTTAACACTGAAGCTTTCTTT	CASFDVNTEAFF
once	14	TRBV5-4	TRBJ2-3	-	TGTGCCAGCAGCTTGGGACAGGCAGGGAATACGCAGTATTTT	CASSLGQAGNTQYF
-	16	TRBV3-1/TRBV3-2	TRBJ1-3	-	TGTGCCAGCAGCCAGTCGCCGGCGAGCTCTGGAAACACCATATATTTT	CASSQSPASSGNTIYF
-	17	TRBV3-1/TRBV3-2	TRBJ1-1	-	TGTGCCAGCAGCGGGAGAACGACGGGGACGAGAGGCACTGAAGCTTTCTTT	CASSGRTTGTRGTEAFF
-	13	TRBV2	TRBJ1-4	TRBD1	TGTGCCGGAACAGGGGAGGCTAATGAAAAACTGTTTTTT	CAGTGEANEKLFF
-	16	TRBV3-1/TRBV3-2	TRBJ2-3	-	TGTGCCAGCAGCCAAGATTCCATAGAGCGACGGCTTACGCAGTATTTT	CASSQDSIERRLTQYF
-	13	TRBV23-1	TRBJ1-1	-	TGCGCCAGCACTTGGGGGGGGGAGACTGAAGCTTTCTTT	CASTWGGETEAFF
few	15	TRBV18	TRBJ2-4	-	TGTGCCAGCTCACCACCAGGGCTAGCCAAAAACATTCAGTACTTC	CASSPPGLAKNIQYF
-	16	TRBV7-2	TRBJ2-2	TRBD1	TGTGCCAGCAGCCCATGGACAGGGTCGGATTTTGGGGAGCTGTTTTTT	CASSPWTGSDFGELFF
-	14	TRBV27	TRBJ2-7	-	TGTGCCAGCAGTTTATCGAGACAGCTCTACGAGCAGTACTTC	CASSLSRQLYEQYF
-	14	TRBV5-1	TRBJ2-7	-	TGCGCCAGCAGCTTGGGGGCGGAATCCTACGAGCAGTACTTC	CASSLGAESYEQYF
-	13	TRBV6-4	TRBJ2-1	TRBD2	TGTGCCAGCAGTGACTCTCAAGGGACTAGACAGTTCTTC	CASSDSQGTRQFF
-	13	TRBV10-3	TRBJ1-1	-	TGTGCCATCAGTGCGCAGGGGCAAGGTGAAGCTTTCTTT	CAISAQGQGEAFF
few	16	TRBV3-1/TRBV3-2	TRBJ2-7	TRBD1	TGTGCCAGCAGCCCGTACCGGGACAGGGGAGGCTACGAGCAGTACTTC	CASSPYRDRGGYEQYF
-	15	TRBV18	TRBJ1-2	-	TGTGCCAGCTCACCAATTGCAGCATTTAACTATGGCTACACCTTC	CASSPIAAFNYGYTF
-	16	TRBV19	TRBJ2-3	TRBD2	TGTGCCAGTAGTAGGGGGACTAGCCCTTGGACAGATACGCAGTATTTT	CASSRGTSPWTDTQYF
-	14	TRBV27	TRBJ2-7	-	TGTGCCAGCAGCACTATCCACAGCTCCTACGAGCAGTACTTC	CASSTIHSSYEQYF
-	15	TRBV18	TRBJ1-6	-	TGTGCCAGCTCACCACCGGGACCGATTAATTCACCCCTCCACTTT	CASSPPGPINSPLHF
-	11	TRBV24-1	TRBJ2-7	-	TGTGCCACCAGTGACAGCTACGAGCAGTACTTC	CATSDSYEQYF
-	16	TRBV7-9	TRBJ1-6	-	TGTGCCAGCAGACCAGGGCTTGGCTCCTATAATTCACCCCTCCACTTT	CASRPGLGSYNSPLHF
once	14	TRBV27	TRBJ2-3	-	TGTGCCAGCAGCTCGGGGGGCCGCACAGATACGCAGTATTTT	CASSSGGRTDTQYF
-	15	TRBV19	TRBJ1-1	-	TGTGCCAGTAGTCTTCGACGGCAGGGGAACACTGAAGCTTTCTTT	CASSLRRQGNTEAFF
few	14	TRBV5-1	TRBJ2-7	TRBD1	TGCGCCAGCAGCTCGACAGGGGACTCCTACGAGCAGTACTTC	CASSSTGDSYEQYF
-	13	TRBV4-2	TRBJ1-1	-	TGTGCCAGCAGCCAAGAAATGGGGATTGGAGCTTTCTTT	CASSQEMGIGAFF
-	13	TRBV9	TRBJ1-2	-	TGTGCCAGCACCCCCCGGGTGGACTATGGCTACACCTTC	CASTPRVDYGYTF
-	15	TRBV6-4	TRBJ2-3	TRBD1	TGTGCCAGCAGTGACAAGGGGGCGAGTACAGATACGCAGTATTTT	CASSDKGASTDTQYF